This is a list of T cell receptor beta chains from one sample in a study of early stage breast cancer tumors. Measured with immunoSEQ multiplex PCR; TCRdb has only the in-frame clones, and not every one. The sample has 9,000 to 9,500 clones; roughly 70% are singletons. Sequenced sample: breast tumor tissue. These receptors all come from a person aged 45-65 years with breast cancer. Both conserved end residues are part of each CDR3. The order of the fields is D gene, clone size, V gene, J gene, CDR3 DNA, CDR3 protein. A D gene is named only where the DNA matches it firmly. Clone size is shown for a subset of rows, as once, few, many or a class of expanded clone.

d_call: .; clone_size: .; v_call: TRBV5-1; j_call: TRBJ2-1; cdr3_nt: TGCGCCAGCAGCCCGGTGGCAGGGGGGTACAATGAGCAGTTCTTC; cdr3_aa: CASSPVAGGYNEQFF
d_call: TRBD1; clone_size: .; v_call: TRBV5-1; j_call: TRBJ2-7; cdr3_nt: TGCGCCAGCAGCTACACAGGGGACGAGCAGTACTTC; cdr3_aa: CASSYTGDEQYF
d_call: .; clone_size: .; v_call: TRBV4-1; j_call: TRBJ1-5; cdr3_nt: TGCGCCAGCAACAATATCTATAGCAATCAGCCCCAGCATTTT; cdr3_aa: CASNNIYSNQPQHF
d_call: .; clone_size: .; v_call: TRBV5-6; j_call: TRBJ1-1; cdr3_nt: TGTGCCAGCAGCTTAAGATACACTGAAGCTTTCTTT; cdr3_aa: CASSLRYTEAFF
d_call: TRBD1; clone_size: few; v_call: TRBV28; j_call: TRBJ2-1; cdr3_nt: TGTGCCAGCAGTTCGCCAAGACAGGGCTTGAGGAATGAGCAGTTCTTC; cdr3_aa: CASSSPRQGLRNEQFF
d_call: TRBD2; clone_size: .; v_call: TRBV30; j_call: TRBJ2-7; cdr3_nt: TGTGCCTGGAGTCACGCAGGGACTACCCCCTACGAGCAGTACTTC; cdr3_aa: CAWSHAGTTPYEQYF
d_call: TRBD1; clone_size: .; v_call: TRBV7-2; j_call: TRBJ2-3; cdr3_nt: TGTGCCAGCAGCTCCGACAGGGTGACAGATACGCAGTATTTT; cdr3_aa: CASSSDRVTDTQYF
d_call: .; clone_size: .; v_call: TRBV4-2; j_call: TRBJ1-3; cdr3_nt: TGTGCCAGCAGCCAAGAACGACCCCTTCCGGGCGGAATATCCTCTGGAAACACCATATATTTT; cdr3_aa: CASSQERPLPGGISSGNTIYF
d_call: TRBD2; clone_size: .; v_call: TRBV10-3; j_call: TRBJ2-2; cdr3_nt: TGTGCCATCACCCGGGAGGAAACCGGGGAGCTGTTTTTT; cdr3_aa: CAITREETGELFF
d_call: TRBD1; clone_size: .; v_call: TRBV4-1; j_call: TRBJ1-1; cdr3_nt: TGCGCCAGCAGCCAAGATCCAGGGGGATACATGAACACTGAAGCTTTCTTT; cdr3_aa: CASSQDPGGYMNTEAFF
d_call: TRBD1; clone_size: .; v_call: TRBV5-1; j_call: TRBJ2-7; cdr3_nt: TGCGCCAGCAGCTTCCGGGACAGGGACTACGAGCAGTACTTC; cdr3_aa: CASSFRDRDYEQYF
d_call: .; clone_size: .; v_call: TRBV7-2; j_call: TRBJ2-7; cdr3_nt: TGTGCCAGCAGCCCTCGACTAGATTTTAGGTCCTACGAGCAGTACTTC; cdr3_aa: CASSPRLDFRSYEQYF
d_call: .; clone_size: .; v_call: TRBV4-2; j_call: TRBJ2-7; cdr3_nt: TGTGCCAGCAGCCGAGAACTGGTCGAGAGCCACGAGCAGTACTTC; cdr3_aa: CASSRELVESHEQYF
d_call: .; clone_size: .; v_call: TRBV19; j_call: TRBJ2-6; cdr3_nt: TGTGCCAGTAGTATGGCGCTTTCCGGGGCCAACGTCCTGACTTTC; cdr3_aa: CASSMALSGANVLTF
d_call: .; clone_size: few; v_call: TRBV28; j_call: TRBJ1-2; cdr3_nt: TGTGCCAGCAACCCAACAGAAGCTAACTATGGCTACACCTTC; cdr3_aa: CASNPTEANYGYTF
d_call: .; clone_size: medium-sized; v_call: TRBV7-9; j_call: TRBJ2-7; cdr3_nt: TGTGCCAGCAGCTTAGCTTGGGGCTACGAGCAGTACTTC; cdr3_aa: CASSLAWGYEQYF
d_call: .; clone_size: .; v_call: TRBV19; j_call: TRBJ1-1; cdr3_nt: TGTGCCAGAAAGTGGTCGGACAGTTTAAACACTGAAGCTTTCTTT; cdr3_aa: CARKWSDSLNTEAFF
d_call: .; clone_size: medium-sized; v_call: TRBV5-1; j_call: TRBJ1-3; cdr3_nt: TGCGCCAGCAGCTCCGGACCTGGAAACACCATATATTTT; cdr3_aa: CASSSGPGNTIYF
d_call: .; clone_size: .; v_call: TRBV19; j_call: TRBJ1-4; cdr3_nt: TGTGCCAGTAGTATAGCGGGGCTGGACGGAAAACTGTTTTTT; cdr3_aa: CASSIAGLDGKLFF
d_call: .; clone_size: .; v_call: TRBV16; j_call: TRBJ2-7; cdr3_nt: TGTGCCAGCAGCCAATCGGGAGCAAAGCAGTACTTC; cdr3_aa: CASSQSGAKQYF
d_call: TRBD1; clone_size: .; v_call: TRBV2; j_call: TRBJ2-5; cdr3_nt: TGTGCCAGCAGTATACAGGGGCGTGGGGAGACCCAGTACTTC; cdr3_aa: CASSIQGRGETQYF
d_call: TRBD1; clone_size: .; v_call: TRBV6-6; j_call: TRBJ2-2; cdr3_nt: TGTGCCAGCAGCCGGGACAGTTCTTTCGGGGAGCTGTTTTTT; cdr3_aa: CASSRDSSFGELFF